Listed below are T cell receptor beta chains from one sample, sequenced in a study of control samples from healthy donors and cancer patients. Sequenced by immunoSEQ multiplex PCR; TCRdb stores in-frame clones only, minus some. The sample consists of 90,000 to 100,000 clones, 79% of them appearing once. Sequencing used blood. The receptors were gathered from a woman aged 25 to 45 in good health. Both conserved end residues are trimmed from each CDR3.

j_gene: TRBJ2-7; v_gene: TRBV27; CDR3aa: ARGGSSGGLYEQY
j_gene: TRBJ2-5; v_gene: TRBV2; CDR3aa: ASSRGTQY
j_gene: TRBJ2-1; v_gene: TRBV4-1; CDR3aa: ASSQPGTNEQF
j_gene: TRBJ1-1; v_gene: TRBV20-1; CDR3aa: SAREDREAF
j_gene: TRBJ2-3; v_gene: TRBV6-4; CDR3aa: ASIQPGQTNTDTQY
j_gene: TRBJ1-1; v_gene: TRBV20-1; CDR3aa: SASPQNMNTEAF
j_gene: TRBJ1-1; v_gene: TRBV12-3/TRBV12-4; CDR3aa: ASTLDRNTEAF
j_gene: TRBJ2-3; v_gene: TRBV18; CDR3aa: ASSPATAGLTDTQY
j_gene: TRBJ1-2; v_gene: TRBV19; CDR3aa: ASSIDSTTNYGYT
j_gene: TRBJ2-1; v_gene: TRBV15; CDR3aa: ATSPALDEQF
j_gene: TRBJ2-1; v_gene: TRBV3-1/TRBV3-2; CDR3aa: ASSQVYNEQF
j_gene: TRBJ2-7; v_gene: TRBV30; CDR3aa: AWSVLGGSYEQY
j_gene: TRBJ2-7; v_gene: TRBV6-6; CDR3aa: ASRGTAVAYEQY
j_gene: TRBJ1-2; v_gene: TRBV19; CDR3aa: ASSDRSANYGYT
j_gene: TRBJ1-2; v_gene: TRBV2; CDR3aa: ASSAGNRDGGYT
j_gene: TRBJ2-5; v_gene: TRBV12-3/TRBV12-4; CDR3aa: ASRIQGLETQY
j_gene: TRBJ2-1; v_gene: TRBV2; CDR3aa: ASSKTDIGSYNEQF
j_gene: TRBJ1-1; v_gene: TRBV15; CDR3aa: ATQGGSTEAF
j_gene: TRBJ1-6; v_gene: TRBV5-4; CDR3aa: ASSLERSYNSPLH
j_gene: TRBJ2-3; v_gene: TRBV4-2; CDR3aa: ASSPRRRGASDFTDTQY
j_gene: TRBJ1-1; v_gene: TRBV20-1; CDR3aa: SAPMNTEAF
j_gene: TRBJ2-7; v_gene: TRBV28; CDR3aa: ASSLSASGGTLEQY
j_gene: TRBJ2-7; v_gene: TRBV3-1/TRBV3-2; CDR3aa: ASSQFFGDEQY
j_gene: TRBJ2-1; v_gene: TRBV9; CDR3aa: ASSVGASGGSEQF
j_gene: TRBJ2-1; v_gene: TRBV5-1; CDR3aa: ASSLVSGGAYNEQF
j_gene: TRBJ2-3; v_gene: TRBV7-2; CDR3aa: ASRSSGTSSTDTQY
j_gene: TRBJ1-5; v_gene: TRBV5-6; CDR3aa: ASSLGPMGGQPQH
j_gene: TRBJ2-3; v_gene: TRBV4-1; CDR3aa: ASSQGGTSDTQY
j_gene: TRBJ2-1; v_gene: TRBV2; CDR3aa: ASLFQGNEQF